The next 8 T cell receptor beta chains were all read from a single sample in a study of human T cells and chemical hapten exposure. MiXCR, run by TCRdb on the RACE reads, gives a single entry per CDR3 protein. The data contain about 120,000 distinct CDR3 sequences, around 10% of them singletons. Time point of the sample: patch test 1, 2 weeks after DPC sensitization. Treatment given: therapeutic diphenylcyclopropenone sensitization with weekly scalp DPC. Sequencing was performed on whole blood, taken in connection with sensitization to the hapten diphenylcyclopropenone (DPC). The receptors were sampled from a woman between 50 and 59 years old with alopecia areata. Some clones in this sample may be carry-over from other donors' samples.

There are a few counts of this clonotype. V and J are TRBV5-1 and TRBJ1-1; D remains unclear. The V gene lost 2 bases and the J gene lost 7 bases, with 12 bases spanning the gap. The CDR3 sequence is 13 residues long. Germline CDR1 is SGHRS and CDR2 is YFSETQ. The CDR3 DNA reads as TGCGCCAGCAGCTTACGGGCGAAAAATGAAGCTTTCTTT. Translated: CASSLRAKNEAFF.

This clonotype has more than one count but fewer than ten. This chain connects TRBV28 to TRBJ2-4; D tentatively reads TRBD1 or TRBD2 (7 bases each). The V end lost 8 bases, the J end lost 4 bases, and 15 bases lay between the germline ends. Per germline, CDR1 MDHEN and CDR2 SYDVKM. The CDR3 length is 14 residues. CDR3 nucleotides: TGTGCCAGCGGGGGGGGACAGCCGAAAAACATTCAGTACTTC. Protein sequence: CASGGGQPKNIQYF.

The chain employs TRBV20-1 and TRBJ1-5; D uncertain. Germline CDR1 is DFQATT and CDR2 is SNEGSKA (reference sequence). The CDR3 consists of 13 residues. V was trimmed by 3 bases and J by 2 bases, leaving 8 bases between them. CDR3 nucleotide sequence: TGCAGTGCTAGTTACGGGGGCAATCAGCCCCAGCATTTT. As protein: CSASYGGNQPQHF.

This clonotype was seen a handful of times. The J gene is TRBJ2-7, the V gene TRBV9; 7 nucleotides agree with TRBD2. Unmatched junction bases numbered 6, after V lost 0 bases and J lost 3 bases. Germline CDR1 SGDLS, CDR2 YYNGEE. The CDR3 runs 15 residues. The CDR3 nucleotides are TGTGCCAGCAGCGTAGGGGCGGGGGTACTCTACGAGCAGTACTTC. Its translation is CASSVGAGVLYEQYF.

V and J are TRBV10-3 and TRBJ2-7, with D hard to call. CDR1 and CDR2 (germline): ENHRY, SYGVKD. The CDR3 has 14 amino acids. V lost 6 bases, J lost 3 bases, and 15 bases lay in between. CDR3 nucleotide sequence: TGTGCCATCAGGACAACAGAAAACTACTACGAGCAGTACTTC. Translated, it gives CAIRTTENYYEQYF.

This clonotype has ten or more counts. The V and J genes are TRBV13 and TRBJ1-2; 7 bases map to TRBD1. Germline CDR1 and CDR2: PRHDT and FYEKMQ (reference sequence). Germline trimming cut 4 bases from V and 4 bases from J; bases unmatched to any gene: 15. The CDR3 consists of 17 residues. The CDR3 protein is CASSSPLGGGIRYGYTF. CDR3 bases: TGTGCCAGCAGCTCCCCGCTTGGAGGGGGCATCCGCTATGGCTACACCTTC.

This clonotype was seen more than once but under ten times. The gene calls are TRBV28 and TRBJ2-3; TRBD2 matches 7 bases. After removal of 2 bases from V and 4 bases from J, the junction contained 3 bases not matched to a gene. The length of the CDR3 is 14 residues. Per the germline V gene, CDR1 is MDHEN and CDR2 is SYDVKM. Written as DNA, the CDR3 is TGTGCCAGCAGTTTAGCGGGAGAGGCAGATACGCAGTATTTT. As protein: CASSLAGEADTQYF. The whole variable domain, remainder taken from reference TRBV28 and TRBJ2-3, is DVKVTQSSRYLVKRTGEKVFLECVQDMDHENMFWYRQDPGLGLRLIYFSYDVKMKEKGDIPEGYSVSREKKERFSLILESASTNQTSMYLCASSLAGEADTQYFGPGTRLTVL.

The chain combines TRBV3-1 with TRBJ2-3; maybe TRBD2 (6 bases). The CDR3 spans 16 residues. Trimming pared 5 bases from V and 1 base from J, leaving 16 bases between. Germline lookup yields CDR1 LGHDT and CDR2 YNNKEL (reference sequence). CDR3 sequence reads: CASSAQGGLRTDTQYF. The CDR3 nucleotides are TGTGCCAGCAGCGCCCAAGGAGGGTTACGCACAGATACGCAGTATTTT.